Listed below are T cell receptor beta chains from one sample, sequenced in a study of glioma-infiltrating T cells. TCRdb ran MiXCR on the multiplex PCR reads and lists one entry per CDR3 protein. The repertoire holds roughly 100,000 distinct CDR3 sequences, about 40% seen once, with around two fifths in the top ten. The material sequenced was glioma tissue, nonneoplastic brain tissue, or PBMCs (not recorded which). These receptors originate from a human donor with low-grade glioma or glioblastoma, undergoing nonglioma brain surgery, or in good health (not recorded which). Both conserved end residues are part of each CDR3. D genes are given only for firm matches. Clone size, where shown, is once, few, many, or a class for clones that have expanded.

j_call v_call clone_size d_call cdr3_aa cdr3_nt
TRBJ1-3 TRBV9 NA NA CASSGTGTGNTIYF TGTGCCAGCAGCGGTACCGGTACTGGAAACACCATATATTTT
TRBJ2-7 TRBV10-3 many TRBD2 CAISEGGTKDYEQYF TGTGCCATCAGTGAGGGTGGGACTAAGGACTACGAGCAGTACTTC
TRBJ2-1 TRBV27 once TRBD2 CVSSPERGAYNEQFF TGTGTTAGCAGTCCAGAGCGGGGGGCCTACAATGAGCAGTTCTTC
TRBJ2-5 TRBV6-1 NA NA CASLDGGETQYF TGTGCCAGCTTAGACGGGGGAGAGACCCAGTACTTC
TRBJ2-1 TRBV6-4 many NA CASSDSAGSYNEQFF TGTGCCAGCAGTGACTCAGCGGGCTCCTACAATGAGCAGTTCTTC
TRBJ2-7 TRBV7-2 NA TRBD1 CASSPNPGQGSYEQYF TGTGCCAGCAGCCCCAACCCGGGACAGGGATCTTACGAGCAGTACTTC
TRBJ2-7 TRBV28 many NA CASSLGPTYEQYF TGTGCCAGCAGTTTGGGACCGACTTACGAGCAGTACTTC
TRBJ2-5 TRBV20-1 NA TRBD1 CSAGTGRAETQYF TGCAGTGCAGGGACAGGGCGCGCAGAGACCCAGTACTTC
TRBJ2-7 TRBV11-2 many NA CASSASPGYEQYF TGTGCCAGCAGCGCCAGTCCGGGATACGAGCAGTACTTC
TRBJ1-1 TRBV19 many NA CASSILQGNTEAFF TGTGCCAGTAGTATATTACAGGGGAACACTGAAGCTTTCTTT
TRBJ2-4 TRBV11-2 many NA CASSLEGAGIRAINIQYF TGTGCCAGCAGCTTAGAGGGGGCAGGGATAAGAGCCATAAACATTCAGTACTTC
TRBJ2-5 TRBV7-9 many NA CASSLEVLSETQYF TGTGCCAGCAGCTTAGAGGTGCTTTCGGAGACCCAGTACTTC
TRBJ2-7 TRBV4-1 NA TRBD2 CASSQDIPMVAGEREQYF TGCGCCAGCAGCCAGGACATACCTATGGTAGCGGGAGAGCGTGAGCAGTACTTC